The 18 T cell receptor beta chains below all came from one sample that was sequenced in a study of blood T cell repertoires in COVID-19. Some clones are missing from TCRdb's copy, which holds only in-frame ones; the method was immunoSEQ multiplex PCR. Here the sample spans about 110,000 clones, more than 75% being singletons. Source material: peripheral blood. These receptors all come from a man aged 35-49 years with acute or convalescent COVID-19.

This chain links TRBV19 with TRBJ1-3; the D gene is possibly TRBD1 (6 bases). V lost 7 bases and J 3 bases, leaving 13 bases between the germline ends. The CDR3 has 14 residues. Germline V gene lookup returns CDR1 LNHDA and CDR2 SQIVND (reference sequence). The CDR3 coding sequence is TGTGCCAGTAACCAGGGGCTTGGTGGAAACACCATATATTTT. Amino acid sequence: CASNQGLGGNTIYF.

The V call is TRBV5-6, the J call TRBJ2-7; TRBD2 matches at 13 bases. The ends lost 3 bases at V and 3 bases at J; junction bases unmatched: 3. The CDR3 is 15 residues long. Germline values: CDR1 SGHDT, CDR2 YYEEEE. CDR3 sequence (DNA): TGTGCCAGCAGCTCCACTAGCGGGAGGGACTACGAGCAGTACTTC. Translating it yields CASSSTSGRDYEQYF.

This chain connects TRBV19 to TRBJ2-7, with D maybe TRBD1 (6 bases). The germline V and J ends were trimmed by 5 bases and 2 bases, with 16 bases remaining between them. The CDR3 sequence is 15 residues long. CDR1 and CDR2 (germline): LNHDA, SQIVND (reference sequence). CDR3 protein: CASSSIHREPYEQYF. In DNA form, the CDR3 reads TGTGCCAGTAGTTCCATTCACAGGGAGCCCTACGAGCAGTACTTC.

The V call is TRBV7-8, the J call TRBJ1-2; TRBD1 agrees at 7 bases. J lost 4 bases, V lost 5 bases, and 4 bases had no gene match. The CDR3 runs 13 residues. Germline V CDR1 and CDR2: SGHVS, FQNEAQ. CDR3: CASSRQGSYGYTF. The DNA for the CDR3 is TGTGCCAGCAGCCGACAGGGTAGCTATGGCTACACCTTC.

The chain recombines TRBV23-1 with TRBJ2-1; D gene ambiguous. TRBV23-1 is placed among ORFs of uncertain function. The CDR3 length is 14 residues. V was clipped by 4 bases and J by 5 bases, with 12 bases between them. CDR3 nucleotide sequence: TGCGCCAGCAGTCCAGCGCAACCTCACAATGAGCAGTTCTTC. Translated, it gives CASSPAQPHNEQFF.

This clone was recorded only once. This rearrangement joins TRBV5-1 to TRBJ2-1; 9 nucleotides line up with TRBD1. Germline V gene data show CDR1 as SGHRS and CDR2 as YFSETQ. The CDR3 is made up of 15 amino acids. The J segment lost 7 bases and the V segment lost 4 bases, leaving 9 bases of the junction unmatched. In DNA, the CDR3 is TGCGCCAGCAGCGAACCTGGACAGGGGAGGAATGAGCAGTTCTTC. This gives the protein CASSEPGQGRNEQFF. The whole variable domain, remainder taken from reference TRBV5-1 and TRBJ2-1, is KAGVTQTPRYLIKTRGQQVTLSCSPISGHRSVSWYQQTPGQGLQFLFEYFSETQRNKGNFPGRFSGRQFSNSRSEMNVSTLELGDSALYLCASSEPGQGRNEQFFGPGTRLTVL.

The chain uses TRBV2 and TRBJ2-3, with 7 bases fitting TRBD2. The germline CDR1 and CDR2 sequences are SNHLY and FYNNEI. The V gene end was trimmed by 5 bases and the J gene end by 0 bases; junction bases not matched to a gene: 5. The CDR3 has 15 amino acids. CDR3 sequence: CASSPLAASTDTQYF. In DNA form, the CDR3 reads TGTGCCAGCAGTCCCCTAGCGGCTAGCACAGATACGCAGTATTTT.

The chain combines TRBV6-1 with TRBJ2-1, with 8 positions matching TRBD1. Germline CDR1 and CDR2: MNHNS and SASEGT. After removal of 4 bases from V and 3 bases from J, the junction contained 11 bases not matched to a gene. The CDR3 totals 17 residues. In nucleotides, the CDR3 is TGTGCCAGCAGTGTGCACGGGGACAGGATCTACTACAATGAGCAGTTCTTC. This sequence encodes CASSVHGDRIYYNEQFF.

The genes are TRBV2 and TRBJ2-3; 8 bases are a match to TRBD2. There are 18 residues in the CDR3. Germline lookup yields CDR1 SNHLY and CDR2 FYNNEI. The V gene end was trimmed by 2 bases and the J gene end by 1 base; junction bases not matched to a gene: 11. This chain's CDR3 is CASSERPSRRGGTDTQYF. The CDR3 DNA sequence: TGTGCCAGCAGTGAAAGGCCCTCGAGGCGGGGGGGCACAGATACGCAGTATTTT.

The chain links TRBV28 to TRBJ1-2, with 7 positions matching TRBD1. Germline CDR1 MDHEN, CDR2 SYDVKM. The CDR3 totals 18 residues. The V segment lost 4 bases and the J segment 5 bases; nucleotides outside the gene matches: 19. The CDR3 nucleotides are TGTGCCAGCAGTTCCATCTTTATTCGACAGGGTTTGGGGTATGGCTACACCTTC. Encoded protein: CASSSIFIRQGLGYGYTF.

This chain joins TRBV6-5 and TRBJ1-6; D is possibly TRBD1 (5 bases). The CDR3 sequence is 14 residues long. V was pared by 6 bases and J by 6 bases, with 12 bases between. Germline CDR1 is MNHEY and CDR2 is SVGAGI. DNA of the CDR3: TGTGCCAGCAGCCGGGACTTCGTTAATTCACCCCTCCACTTT. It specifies CASSRDFVNSPLHF.

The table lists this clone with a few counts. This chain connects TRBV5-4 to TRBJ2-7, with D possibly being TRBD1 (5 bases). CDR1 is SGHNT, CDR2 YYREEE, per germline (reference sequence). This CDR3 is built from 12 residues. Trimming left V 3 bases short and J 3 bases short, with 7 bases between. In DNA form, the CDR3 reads TGTGCCAGCAGCTGGCAGGGCTACGAGCAGTACTTC. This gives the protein CASSWQGYEQYF.

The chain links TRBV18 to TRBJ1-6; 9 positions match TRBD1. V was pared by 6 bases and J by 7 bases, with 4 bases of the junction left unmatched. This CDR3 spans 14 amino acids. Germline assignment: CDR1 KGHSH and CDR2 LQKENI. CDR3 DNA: TGTGCCAGCTCGGCCGGACAGGGGAATTCACCCCTCCACTTT. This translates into CASSAGQGNSPLHF.

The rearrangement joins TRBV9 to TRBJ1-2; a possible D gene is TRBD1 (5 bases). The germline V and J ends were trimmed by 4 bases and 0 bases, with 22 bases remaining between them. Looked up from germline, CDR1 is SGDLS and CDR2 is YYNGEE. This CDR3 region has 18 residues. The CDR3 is CASSSIPGRGQANYGYTF. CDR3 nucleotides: TGTGCCAGCAGCTCCATTCCGGGGAGGGGCCAAGCTAACTATGGCTACACCTTC.

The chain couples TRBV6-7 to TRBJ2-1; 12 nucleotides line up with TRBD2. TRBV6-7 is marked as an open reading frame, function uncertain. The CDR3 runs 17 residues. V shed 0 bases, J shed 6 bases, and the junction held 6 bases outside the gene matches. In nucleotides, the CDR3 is TGTGCCAGCAGTTACTCAGCATCGGGACTAGCGGGCAATGAGCAGTTCTTC. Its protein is CASSYSASGLAGNEQFF.

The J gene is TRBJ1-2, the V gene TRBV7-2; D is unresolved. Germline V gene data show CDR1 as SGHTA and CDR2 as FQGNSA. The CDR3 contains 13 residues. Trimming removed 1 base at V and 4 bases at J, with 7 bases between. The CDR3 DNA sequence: TGTGCCAGCAGCTTAGATTCAGTCTATGGCTACACCTTC. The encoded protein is CASSLDSVYGYTF. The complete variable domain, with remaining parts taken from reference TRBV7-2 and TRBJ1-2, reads GAGVSQSPSNKVTEKGKDVELRCDPISGHTALYWYRQSLGQGLEFLIYFQGNSAPDKSGLPSDRFSAERTGGSVSTLTIQRTQQEDSAVYLCASSLDSVYGYTFGSGTRLTVV.

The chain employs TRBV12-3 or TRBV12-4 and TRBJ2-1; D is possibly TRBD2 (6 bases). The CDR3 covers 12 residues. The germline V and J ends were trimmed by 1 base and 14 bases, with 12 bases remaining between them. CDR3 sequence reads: CASSLGRGPEFF. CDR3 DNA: TGTGCCAGCAGTTTAGGGAGGGGCCCGGAGTTCTTC.

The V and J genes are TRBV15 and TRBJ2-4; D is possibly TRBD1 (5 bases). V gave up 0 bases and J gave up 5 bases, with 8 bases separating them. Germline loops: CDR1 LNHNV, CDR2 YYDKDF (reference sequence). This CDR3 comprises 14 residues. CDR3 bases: TGTGCCACCAGCAGAGACAGGGTGGAAAACATTCAGTACTTC. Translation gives CATSRDRVENIQYF.